This entry lists 10 T cell receptor beta chains sequenced from one sample in a study of vaccination effects on CD4 cells after COVID-19. TCRdb's table, derived via immunoSEQ multiplex PCR, lists solely in-frame clones and lacks some. The sample has approximately 83,000 clones, under 80% seen once. Antigen-specific CD4+ T cells were first expanded with viral peptide pools by the ViraFEST assay and only then sequenced. Upon completion of under eleven days in culture, CD4+ T cells were isolated. Participants were given two doses of BNT162b2 or mRNA-1273 vaccine. Their antigen targets remain unknown. Specimen: CD4+ T cells from PBMCs cultured with HCoV-OC43 spike peptides, collected after COVID-19 vaccination. Subset specified: HCoV-OC43 spike overlapping peptide pool stimulation. These receptor sequences come from a human donor who received a COVID-19 vaccine.

The J gene is TRBJ2-5, the V gene TRBV2; D unresolved. The length of the CDR3 is 14 residues. Looked up from germline, CDR1 is SNHLY and CDR2 is FYNNEI. Between the trimmed V and J ends, which lost 3 bases and 6 bases, there was a span of 14 bases. CDR3 coding DNA: TGTGCCAGCAGTGACCAGGCACCCTTGCAGACCCAGTACTTC. Translating gives CASSDQAPLQTQYF.

The chain combines TRBV28 with TRBJ1-1; maybe TRBD1 (5 bases). CDR1 is MDHEN, CDR2 SYDVKM, per germline. Trimming shortened V by 7 bases and J by 4 bases, and 19 bases separated the two germline ends. CDR3 length: 15 amino acids. This chain's CDR3 is CASNPRGGGSTEAFF. The CDR3 coding sequence is TGTGCCAGCAACCCTCGTGGGGGTGGGAGCACTGAAGCTTTCTTT.

This rearrangement joins TRBV7-3 to TRBJ1-1, with a possible D match to TRBD1 (6 bases). CDR1 is SGHTA, CDR2 FQGTGA, per germline. CDR3 length equals 13 residues. Trimming stripped 5 bases from V and 10 bases from J, with 17 bases between. Here the CDR3 reads CASSPGTPGAAFF. The CDR3 bases are TGTGCCAGCAGCCCAGGGACACCGGGGGCAGCTTTCTTT.

The chain uses TRBV6-5 and TRBJ2-3, with 10 nucleotides matching TRBD2. Looked up from germline, CDR1 is MNHEY and CDR2 is SVGAGI. J lost 4 bases, V lost 6 bases, and 7 bases had no gene match. The CDR3 consists of 15 residues. The CDR3 coding sequence is TGTGCCAGCAGAATTAGCGGGGGGAGGTCAGATACGCAGTATTTT. Amino acids: CASRISGGRSDTQYF.

This chain uses TRBV6-6 with TRBJ2-1, with no clear D. With 4 bases removed from V and 2 bases from J, the gap between germline ends came to 12 bases. The germline V gene encodes CDR1 MNHNY and CDR2 SVGAGI (reference sequence). The CDR3 runs to 15 residues. CDR3 sequence (DNA): TGTGCCAGCAGTTCCCAATTTGGCACCTACAATGAGCAGTTCTTC. Amino acid sequence: CASSSQFGTYNEQFF.

The chain employs TRBV9 and TRBJ1-5; D gene unclear. Germline V gene data show CDR1 as SGDLS and CDR2 as YYNGEE. The V and J ends lost 0 bases and 2 bases respectively, with 9 bases between them. This CDR3 comprises 15 residues. The CDR3 sequence is CASSVEGSGNQPQHF. CDR3 DNA sequence: TGTGCCAGCAGCGTAGAAGGGAGTGGCAATCAGCCCCAGCATTTT.

This chain joins TRBV18 and TRBJ1-1; 9 nucleotides line up with TRBD1. CDR1 KGHSH and CDR2 LQKENI come from the germline V gene. With 6 bases clipped from V and 6 bases from J, the junction kept 5 bases outside the gene matches. This CDR3 is 13 amino acids long. The CDR3 loop is CASSLGTGPEAFF. The DNA of the CDR3 is TGTGCCAGCTCCCTCGGGACAGGGCCTGAAGCTTTCTTT.

The chain recombines TRBV7-9 with TRBJ1-2, with a tentative D call TRBD1 (5 bases). CDR3 length: 12 residues. Germline lookup yields CDR1 SEHNR and CDR2 FQNEAQ (reference sequence). The V and J ends lost 5 bases and 5 bases respectively, with 9 bases between them. The CDR3 DNA reads TGTGCCAGCAGCGGGGAGGGGTATGGCTACACCTTC. Protein sequence: CASSGEGYGYTF.

With respect to this clone: Germline is not matched at one junction end, which may reflect a read error. The CDR3 nucleotides are TGCGCCAGCACCTACCCCGGGACCGATTCTTTTTGG. Encoded protein: CASTYPGTDSFW. The V call is TRBV5-1, the J call TRBJ2-3, with D tentatively TRBD1 or TRBD2 (5 bases each). Germline V CDR1 and CDR2: SGHRS, YFSETQ. CDR3 length: 12 residues.

The J gene is TRBJ2-3, the V gene TRBV12-3 or TRBV12-4, with unresolved D. V lost 6 bases and J lost 4, with 5 bases in between. This CDR3 contains 11 residues. Here the CDR3 DNA reads TGTGCCAGCAGACGCGCAGATACGCAGTATTTT. It is translated as CASRRADTQYF.